The sample holds a few counts of the clone carrying this TCR beta chain. Its antigen remains unknown. The Oncomine TCR Beta short-read assay sequenced DNA from cultured CD4+ T cells. Each CDR3 protein gets one entry after TCRdb re-called the PCR reads with MiXCR. The data contain about 14,000 distinct CDR3 sequences, around a third of them singletons. This entry is derived from a study of vaccination and CD4 T cells after COVID-19. Points from the study as a whole: Convalescent patients' clones that were vaccine-specific were spike mono-reactive in 304 of 307 cases.

Regarding treatment: approximately nine-day PBMC culture with coronavirus spike peptide pools or control peptides (ViraFEST assay). CDR1 and CDR2 (germline): LNHDA, SQIVND (reference sequence). Trimming removed 3 bases at V and 1 base at J, with 12 bases between. The CDR3 spans 15 residues. This receptor was identified in a human donor who had recovered from COVID-19. The gene calls are TRBV19 and TRBJ1-1, with D perhaps matching TRBD1 (6 bases). Material: CD4+ T cells from blood, cultured in vitro, obtained after SARS-CoV-2 vaccination. The DNA of the CDR3 is TGTGCCAGTAGTATGGGGGGGGCGAGGAACACTGAAGCTTTCTTT. Translating it yields CASSMGGARNTEAFF.